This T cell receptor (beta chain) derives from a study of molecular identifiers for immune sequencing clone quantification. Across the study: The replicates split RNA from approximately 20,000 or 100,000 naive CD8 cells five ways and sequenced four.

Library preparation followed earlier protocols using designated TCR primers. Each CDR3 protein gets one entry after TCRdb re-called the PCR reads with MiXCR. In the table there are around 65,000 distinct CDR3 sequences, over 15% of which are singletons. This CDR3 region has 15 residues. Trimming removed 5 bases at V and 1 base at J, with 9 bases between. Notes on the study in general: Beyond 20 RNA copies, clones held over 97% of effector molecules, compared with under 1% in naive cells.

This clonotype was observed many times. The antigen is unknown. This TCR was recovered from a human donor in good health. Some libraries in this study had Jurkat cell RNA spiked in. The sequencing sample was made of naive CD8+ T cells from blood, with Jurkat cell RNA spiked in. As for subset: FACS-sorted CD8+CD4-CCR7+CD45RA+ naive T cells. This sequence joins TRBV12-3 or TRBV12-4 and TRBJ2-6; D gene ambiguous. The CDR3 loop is CASSPPRSGANVLTF. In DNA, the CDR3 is TGTGCCAGCAGTCCCCCCAGGTCTGGGGCCAACGTCCTGACTTTC.